The clone carrying this T cell receptor beta chain has just a few counts. Its antigen is unidentified. Each CDR3 protein is one row after TCRdb ran MiXCR on the 5' RACE reads. The table records 250,000 to 300,000 distinct CDR3 sequences, roughly 17% of them present only once. This sample is part of a study of T-cell memory formation after mild COVID-19. Overall study findings and caveats: While clones contracting from day 15 to 85 were balanced between CD4 and CD8, later expanders leaned CD4+. Some clones that responded turned up in pre-infection memory, which suggests that cross-reactive memory joined in.

CDR1 is MDHEN, CDR2 SYDVKM, per germline. The V gene lost 3 bases and the J gene lost 8 bases, with 14 bases spanning the gap. This CDR3 is 14 amino acids long. This chain connects TRBV28 to TRBJ1-3; tentative D call: TRBD1 (5 bases). The sequence was obtained from a man aged 18 to 30 who had mild COVID-19 (a few samples of this study predate the infection). Cell type and time point are not known. The sequencing sample was made of PBMCs or a T cell subset sorted from them (not recorded which). In nucleotides, the CDR3 is TGTGCCAGCAGTTTTAAGGGTAGGGGATACACCATATATTTT. Protein: CASSFKGRGYTIYF. Full variable domain (missing parts from reference TRBV28 and TRBJ1-3): DVKVTQSSRYLVKRTGEKVFLECVQDMDHENMFWYRQDPGLGLRLIYFSYDVKMKEKGDIPEGYSVSREKKERFSLILESASTNQTSMYLCASSFKGRGYTIYFGEGSWLTVV.